This TCR beta chain originates from a study of blood T cells in healthy people across ages. Study findings and constraints: Naive and antigen-experienced cells could not be conclusively compared, given unsorted PBMCs.

The CDR3 has 13 residues. With a J-beta primer mix and a sample-barcoded 5' primer, a second PCR ran roughly 6 to 11 cycles. MiXCR was run by TCRdb on the 5' RACE reads, yielding one entry per CDR3 protein. The table records fewer than 2,000,000 distinct CDR3 sequences, roughly 30% of them present only once. On this clonotype itself: Its antigen remains unidentified. Compared with germline, one end of the junction differs, possibly owing to a read error.

This receptor was obtained from a woman aged 25 to 45 in good health. This chain uses TRBV12-3 or TRBV12-4 with TRBJ1-1; possible D gene TRBD1, 5 bases. The source material was blood. As DNA, the CDR3 is TGTGCCACCAGTGGGACGGGGAACACTGAAGCTTTCTTT. It is translated as CATSGTGNTEAFF.